These 31 T cell receptor beta chains originate from one sample sequenced in a study of T-cell reconstitution after alpha-beta-depleted transplantation in children. Unique molecular identifiers were used to barcode this TCRbeta library. TCRdb processed the PCR reads anew with MiXCR; each CDR3 protein has one entry. This sample has hundreds of thousands of distinct CDR3 sequences; approximately 13% occur once, and the top ten carry 2.2%. The specimen comprised PBMCs, mostly from graft donor cells, sampled 360 days after TCRalphabeta/CD19-depleted stem cell transplant. All receptors derive from a male patient between 5 and 17 years old who had a stem cell transplant for acute myeloid leukemia, so the T cells may come from the graft donor.

This clonotype was seen at least ten times. The chain couples TRBV4-1 to TRBJ1-5, with D unresolved. Germline CDR1 and CDR2: MGHRA and YSYEKL. V was pared by 4 bases and J by 0 bases, with 7 bases between. The CDR3 length is 14 residues. This CDR3 reads CASSPGHSNQPQHF. CDR3 DNA: TGCGCCAGCAGCCCCGGTCATAGCAATCAGCCCCAGCATTTT.

This chain uses TRBV3-1 with TRBJ2-2, with 12 bases that match TRBD2. The CDR3 spans 20 residues. Germline V CDR1 and CDR2: LGHDT, YNNKEL (reference sequence). Losses at the gene ends were 4 bases for V and 0 bases for J; bases not matched to a gene: 12. CDR3 loop: CASSPFRASGRVPNTGELFF. For the CDR3, the DNA is TGTGCCAGCAGCCCTTTTAGGGCTAGCGGGAGGGTACCGAACACCGGGGAGCTGTTTTTT.

The V and J genes are TRBV5-1 and TRBJ2-7; 8 bases are shared with TRBD1. With 0 bases clipped from V and 0 bases from J, the junction kept 5 bases outside the gene matches. The germline CDR1 and CDR2 sequences are SGHRS and YFSETQ. This CDR3 contains 16 residues. CDR3: CASSLGDRLSSYEQYF. The CDR3 bases are TGCGCCAGCAGCTTGGGGGACAGGCTGAGCTCCTACGAGCAGTACTTC.

V gene TRBV28 combines with J gene TRBJ2-2; 8 nucleotides match TRBD1. The CDR3 length is 15 residues. The V gene's germline CDR1 is MDHEN and CDR2 SYDVKM. After removal of 3 bases from V and 3 bases from J, the junction contained 3 bases not matched to a gene. CDR3 residues: CASSLTGVDTGELFF. The DNA for the CDR3 is TGTGCCAGCAGTTTGACAGGGGTCGACACCGGGGAGCTGTTTTTT.

This chain links TRBV2 with TRBJ2-7, with 14 positions matching TRBD2. Germline V gene sequence: CDR1 SNHLY, CDR2 FYNNEI. The CDR3 contains 15 residues. The ends lost 8 bases at V and 6 bases at J; junction bases unmatched: 9. DNA of the CDR3: TGTGCCAGCCACATTCCGGGACTAGCGGGAGTCGAGCAGTACTTC. It specifies CASHIPGLAGVEQYF.

This chain connects TRBV5-1 to TRBJ2-1, with D possibly being TRBD1 or TRBD2 (5 bases each). V lost 0 bases to trimming and J lost 3 bases, with 10 bases between them. CDR3 length equals 15 residues. Germline assignment: CDR1 SGHRS and CDR2 YFSETQ. The CDR3 DNA reads as TGCGCCAGCAGCTTGGACGGGACGGTCTACAATGAGCAGTTCTTC. Translating gives CASSLDGTVYNEQFF.

The chain is built from TRBV12-3 or TRBV12-4 and TRBJ2-7; 10 bases map to TRBD2. The ends lost 3 bases at V and 1 base at J; junction bases unmatched: 3. This CDR3 is 15 amino acids long. The CDR3, as DNA: TGTGCCAGCAGTTTGCAGCGGGAGGGATCCTACGAGCAGTACTTC. This gives the protein CASSLQREGSYEQYF.

In this sample, this clonotype turned up a few times. The V gene is TRBV5-1, the J gene TRBJ2-5; D is uncertain. CDR1 and CDR2 from the germline V gene are SGHRS and YFSETQ. This CDR3 comprises 14 residues. V was cut by 4 bases and J by 2 bases, with 12 bases left in between. CDR3 in amino acids: CASSIGWDQETQYF. The CDR3 nucleotides read TGCGCCAGCAGCATCGGATGGGATCAAGAGACCCAGTACTTC.

In its sample, this clonotype was seen a few times. CDR3 sequence (DNA): TGTGCCAGCAGCCAAGCGGGGTGGGAGCAGTACTTC. Translated, it gives CASSQAGWEQYF. The chain combines TRBV3-1 with TRBJ2-7; D perhaps matches TRBD2 (5 bases). Germline lookup yields CDR1 LGHDT and CDR2 YNNKEL (reference sequence). This CDR3 spans 12 amino acids. Trimming took off 1 base at V and 7 bases at J, with 8 bases between the two ends.

The genes are TRBV20-1 and TRBJ2-2; D remains ambiguous. Germline assignment: CDR1 DFQATT and CDR2 SNEGSKA (reference sequence). V was pared by 0 bases and J by 2 bases, with 10 bases between. CDR3 length: 15 residues. Here the CDR3 DNA reads TGCAGTGCTAGAGATCTGAACAGAAACACCGGGGAGCTGTTTTTT. Translating gives CSARDLNRNTGELFF.

The chain carries TRBV7-8 and TRBJ2-7; 9 bases map to TRBD2. CDR1 and CDR2 from the germline V gene are SGHVS and FQNEAQ. The junction had 3 bases not matched to a gene; V was cut back by 1 base and J by 5 bases. This CDR3 region has 14 residues. CDR3 sequence: CASSLVAGVDEQYF. The CDR3 DNA follows: TGTGCCAGCAGCTTAGTAGCGGGGGTCGACGAGCAGTACTTC.

This rearrangement joins TRBV28 to TRBJ2-7, with a possible D match to TRBD2 (5 bases). V lost 7 bases and J lost 5, with 9 bases in between. This CDR3 has 11 amino acids. Germline CDR1 is MDHEN and CDR2 is SYDVKM. The chain's CDR3 is CASMRGNEQYF. The CDR3 DNA follows: TGTGCCAGCATGAGAGGGAACGAGCAGTACTTC.

V is TRBV6-5 and J is TRBJ2-5; D is ambiguous. V dropped 0 bases and J dropped 6 bases, with 5 bases sitting between them. Germline CDR1 MNHEY, CDR2 SVGAGI. This CDR3 comprises 12 residues. CDR3 nucleotide sequence: TGTGCCAGCAGTTACTCGAGCCAGACCCAGTACTTC. Translated, it gives CASSYSSQTQYF.

This clonotype was counted a few times. This chain uses TRBV7-9 with TRBJ1-4; TRBD1 is a possible D gene (5 bases). The germline V gene has CDR1 SEHNR and CDR2 FQNEAQ (reference sequence). Trimming stripped 5 bases from V and 5 bases from J, with 9 bases between. This CDR3 has 13 amino acids. The CDR3 DNA sequence: TGTGCCAGCAGCGACAGCGTAAATGAAAAACTGTTTTTT. Encoded protein: CASSDSVNEKLFF.

This clonotype was seen a few times. The V gene is TRBV29-1, the J gene TRBJ2-7; tentatively, D is TRBD1 (6 bases). This CDR3 is 14 amino acids long. CDR1 and CDR2 from the germline V gene are SQVTM and ANQGSEA. V lost 4 bases and J 2 bases, leaving 15 bases between the germline ends. CDR3 region: CSVVPLDRTYEQYF. CDR3 nucleotide sequence: TGCAGCGTTGTACCCTTGGACAGAACCTACGAGCAGTACTTC.

V is TRBV20-1 and J is TRBJ2-1; D gene uncertain. CDR3 size: 13 residues. Germline CDR1 reads DFQATT; CDR2 reads SNEGSKA (reference sequence). The germline V and J ends were trimmed by 4 bases and 8 bases, with 15 bases remaining between them. The CDR3 DNA is TGCAGTGCTAACCCCCTATTTTTCCATGAGCAGTTCTTC. Encoded protein: CSANPLFFHEQFF.

The V and J genes are TRBV27 and TRBJ2-5; 7 nucleotides match TRBD1. CDR3 length equals 16 residues. Germline loops: CDR1 MNHEY, CDR2 SMNVEV (reference sequence). J gave up 0 bases and V 5 bases, and 9 bases lay outside the gene matches. CDR3 in DNA: TGTGCCAGCAGTCCCAGACAGGGTTGGTACCAAGAGACCCAGTACTTC. Its translation: CASSPRQGWYQETQYF.

This clonotype has a handful of counts. The rearrangement uses TRBV29-1 and TRBJ2-7, with D tentatively TRBD1 (6 bases). CDR1 is SQVTM, CDR2 ANQGSEA, per germline. This CDR3 has 12 residues. Trimming left V 5 bases short and J 1 base short, with 9 bases between. The CDR3 sequence is CSVHQGSYEQYF. The CDR3 bases are TGCAGCGTTCACCAGGGGTCCTACGAGCAGTACTTC.

This clonotype was detected ten times or more. V gene TRBV4-3 combines with J gene TRBJ2-1, with 13 nucleotides matching TRBD2. CDR1 is LGHNA and CDR2 is YSLEER in the germline V gene. CDR3 length: 18 residues. V lost 1 base to trimming and J lost 8 bases; unmatched junction nucleotides: 11. CDR3 sequence: CASSQAFVGTSGTHEQFF. Written as DNA, the CDR3 is TGCGCCAGCAGCCAAGCTTTCGTAGGGACTAGCGGGACCCATGAGCAGTTCTTC.

This clonotype has a handful of counts. This rearrangement joins TRBV7-9 to TRBJ2-1; 8 bases agree with TRBD2. Germline lookup yields CDR1 SEHNR and CDR2 FQNEAQ (reference sequence). The CDR3 is 16 amino acids. Unmatched junction bases numbered 11, after V lost 1 base and J lost 9 bases. CDR3 amino acids: CASSLVARGRRGEQFF. The CDR3, as DNA: TGTGCCAGCAGCTTAGTGGCGCGCGGGAGGCGGGGTGAGCAGTTCTTC. Full variable domain (outside the CDR3, taken from reference TRBV7-9 and TRBJ2-1): DTGVSQNPRHKITKRGQNVTFRCDPISEHNRLYWYRQTLGQGPEFLTYFQNEAQLEKSRLLSDRFSAERPKGSFSTLEIQRTEQGDSAMYLCASSLVARGRRGEQFFGPGTRLTVL.

The chain joins TRBV28 to TRBJ2-2; 8 positions match TRBD1. This CDR3 contains 14 residues. V was pared by 6 bases and J by 6 bases, with 6 bases of the junction left unmatched. The germline gives CDR1 MDHEN, CDR2 SYDVKM. In nucleotides, the CDR3 is TGTGCCAGCAGGATTACAGGGGGTCCCGGGGAGCTGTTTTTT. It translates to CASRITGGPGELFF.

The chain uses TRBV14 and TRBJ2-7; the D is unclear. CDR1 SGHDN and CDR2 FVKESK come from the germline V gene. The CDR3 is 12 residues long. The V and J ends lost 3 bases and 3 bases respectively, with 6 bases between them. CDR3 coding DNA: TGTGCCAGCAGCCATGGGGTCTACGAGCAGTACTTC. Its protein product is CASSHGVYEQYF.

This clonotype was seen ten or more times. This chain uses TRBV20-1 with TRBJ2-1, with D possibly being TRBD2 (6 bases). The CDR3 runs 17 residues. Trimming removed 6 bases from V and 15 bases from J, with 36 bases in between. From germline, CDR1 is DFQATT and CDR2 SNEGSKA (reference sequence). The CDR3 reads CSAPTPTSWRGDPRRFF. CDR3 DNA sequence: TGCAGTGCACCGACCCCGACCAGTTGGCGGGGAGACCCACGGAGGTTCTTC.

This clonotype occurred many times. V gene TRBV28 combines with J gene TRBJ1-5; the D is unclear. Deletions cut 2 bases from V and 4 bases from J, with 12 bases between. Per the germline V gene, CDR1 is MDHEN and CDR2 is SYDVKM. The CDR3 consists of 15 residues. The CDR3 DNA follows: TGTGCCAGCAGTTTACGCGGGAGGGTAAATCAGCCCCAGCATTTT. Its translation is CASSLRGRVNQPQHF. Variable domain in full (rest from reference TRBV28 and TRBJ1-5): DVKVTQSSRYLVKRTGEKVFLECVQDMDHENMFWYRQDPGLGLRLIYFSYDVKMKEKGDIPEGYSVSREKKERFSLILESASTNQTSMYLCASSLRGRVNQPQHFGDGTRLSIL.

Concerning this clonotype: It may be a read error: a sequence one base away is much more abundant. The chain combines TRBV6-1 with TRBJ2-1; 8 bases are shared with TRBD1. The germline V gene encodes CDR1 MNHNS and CDR2 SASEGT. The CDR3 is 15 residues long. The DNA of the CDR3 is TGTGCCAGCAGTCCGAGGGACAGGTACTACAATCAGCAGTTCTTC. Protein product: CASSPRDRYYNQQFF.

The rearrangement joins TRBV11-1 to TRBJ2-2; 10 bases match TRBD1. The J segment lost 5 bases and the V segment lost 5 bases, leaving 5 bases of the junction unmatched. The CDR3 loop spans 15 amino acids. Germline V CDR1 and CDR2: SGHAT, FQDESV (reference sequence). The DNA for the CDR3 is TGTGCCAGCAGCATGGGACAGGGGTGGACCGGGGAGCTGTTTTTT. Protein: CASSMGQGWTGELFF.

This clonotype has a handful of counts. This chain uses TRBV6-5 with TRBJ1-1; 8 bases match TRBD1. This CDR3 region has 15 residues. CDR1 is MNHEY and CDR2 is SVGAGI in the germline V gene. The V segment lost 2 bases and the J segment 6 bases; nucleotides outside the gene matches: 8. This CDR3 reads CASSYGVGQGAEAFF. CDR3 DNA: TGTGCCAGCAGTTACGGGGTTGGACAGGGCGCTGAAGCTTTCTTT.

The chain links TRBV27 to TRBJ2-1, with D hard to call. The CDR3 covers 14 residues. CDR1 is MNHEY and CDR2 is SMNVEV in the germline V gene (reference sequence). V was clipped by 7 bases and J by 5 bases, with 15 bases between them. The CDR3 DNA reads as TGTGCCAGCACCTTCTTGGGGTCAGACAATGAGCAGTTCTTC. Translating it yields CASTFLGSDNEQFF.

The sample holds many counts of this clonotype. The chain has TRBV12-3 or TRBV12-4 and TRBJ2-3, with D unresolved. Trimming took 3 bases from V and 6 from J, leaving 10 bases between them. The CDR3 sequence is 13 residues long. The CDR3: CASSFSDPDTQYF. In DNA form, the CDR3 reads TGTGCCAGCAGTTTCTCGGACCCGGATACGCAGTATTTT.

This clonotype was seen more than once but under ten times. The J gene is TRBJ1-1, the V gene TRBV6-2 or TRBV6-3; D unresolved. Germline V gives CDR1 MNHEY, CDR2 SVGEGT. The CDR3 extends over 13 amino acids. The germline V and J ends were trimmed by 2 bases and 6 bases, with 10 bases remaining between them. The CDR3 protein is CASSYRGGAEAFF. CDR3 DNA: TGTGCCAGCAGTTACCGAGGTGGGGCTGAAGCTTTCTTT.

This clonotype has just a few counts. The rearrangement uses TRBV6-1 and TRBJ2-6; 9 bases line up with TRBD1. After removal of 8 bases from V and 0 bases from J, the junction contained 11 bases not matched to a gene. Germline CDR1 reads MNHNS; CDR2 reads SASEGT. The CDR3 sequence is 18 residues long. CDR3 DNA: TGTGCCAGCGTATTAATGGGACAGGGATACTCTGGGGCCAACGTCCTGACTTTC. Translating it yields CASVLMGQGYSGANVLTF.